These 24 T cell receptor beta chains originate from one sample sequenced in a study of control samples from healthy donors and cancer patients. Repertoires were generated with immunoSEQ multiplex PCR, while TCRdb's copy carries only in-frame clones and drops some. There are about 150,000 clones in the sample; around 90% occur only once, and approximately 1.7% lies in the top ten. Source material: blood. The receptors stem from a man aged 18 to 30 in good health.

The J gene is TRBJ2-7, the V gene TRBV5-1; the match to TRBD2 covers 13 bases. Germline-derived CDR1 and CDR2 are SGHRS and YFSETQ. V shed 4 bases and J 4 bases; nucleotides not matched to a gene: 2. The CDR3 has 14 amino acids. CDR3 region: CASSVGLAGYEQYF. The CDR3 coding sequence is TGCGCCAGCAGCGTGGGACTAGCGGGGTACGAGCAGTACTTC.

This chain connects TRBV6-5 to TRBJ1-1, with a weak D call TRBD1 (5 bases). The germline CDR1 and CDR2 sequences are MNHEY and SVGAGI. CDR3 length: 15 residues. V was trimmed by 2 bases and J by 1 base, leaving 11 bases between them. The CDR3 DNA reads as TGTGCCAGCAGTTACGGGGCGGAGGGGAACACTGAAGCTTTCTTT. Translating gives CASSYGAEGNTEAFF.

CDR3 in amino acids: CASSAWGLVERRTQYF. DNA for the CDR3: TGTGCCAGCAGCGCGTGGGGACTGGTAGAACGGCGGACCCAGTACTTC. The chain carries TRBV7-9 and TRBJ2-5; tentative D call: TRBD2 (6 bases). Germline CDR1 is SEHNR and CDR2 is FQNEAQ (reference sequence). The V end was cut by 5 bases, the J end by 7 bases, with 23 bases between. The CDR3 loop spans 16 amino acids. The whole variable domain, filled in from reference TRBV7-9 and TRBJ2-5, reads DTGVSQNPRHKITKRGQNVTFRCDPISEHNRLYWYRQTLGQGPEFLTYFQNEAQLEKSRLLSDRFSAERPKGSFSTLEIQRTEQGDSAMYLCASSAWGLVERRTQYFGPGTRLLVL.

By sample fraction, this clone is medium-sized (0.01 to 0.1%). The chain carries TRBV3-1 (or the pseudogene TRBV3-2) and TRBJ2-2; a weak D match, TRBD2 (6 bases). Trimming stripped 2 bases from V and 9 bases from J, with 16 bases between. Looked up from germline, CDR1 is LGHDT and CDR2 is YNNKEL (reference sequence). The CDR3 length is 15 residues. The CDR3 here is CASSQSNPGLRELFF. CDR3 sequence (DNA): TGTGCCAGCAGCCAATCAAATCCGGGACTCCGGGAGCTGTTTTTT.

The chain links TRBV5-5 to TRBJ2-1; unclear D gene. CDR1 is SGHKS, CDR2 YYEKEE, per germline (reference sequence). The germline V and J ends were trimmed by 5 bases and 6 bases, with 12 bases remaining between them. The CDR3 loop spans 13 amino acids. CDR3 amino acids: CASSLFSTNEQFF. For the CDR3, the DNA is TGTGCCAGCAGTTTATTTTCGACCAATGAGCAGTTCTTC.

V is TRBV11-1 and J is TRBJ2-5, with D hard to call. Per the germline V gene, CDR1 is SGHAT and CDR2 is FQDESV (reference sequence). V was trimmed by 1 base and J by 10 bases, leaving 13 bases between them. This CDR3 spans 13 amino acids. The CDR3 protein is CASSLDGFLIQYF. DNA for the CDR3: TGTGCCAGCAGCTTAGATGGCTTCCTCATCCAGTACTTC.

V is TRBV27 and J is TRBJ2-3; 7 bases align to TRBD1. With 6 bases clipped from V and 8 bases from J, the junction kept 23 bases outside the gene matches. CDR3 length: 18 amino acids. CDR1 and CDR2 (germline): MNHEY, SMNVEV (reference sequence). CDR3 coding DNA: TGTGCCAGCAGCCGACTCCCACCGGGACAGCCGATGTTTGGTACGCAGTATTTT. Encoded protein: CASSRLPPGQPMFGTQYF.

This chain joins TRBV9 and TRBJ1-2, with TRBD1 matching 11 bases. Per germline, CDR1 SGDLS and CDR2 YYNGEE. Trimming cost V 3 bases and J 2 bases; bases outside gene matches: 3. This CDR3 is 15 amino acids long. In DNA, the CDR3 is TGTGCCAGCAGCGAAGGGACAGGGGGAAACTATGGCTACACCTTC. It is translated as CASSEGTGGNYGYTF.

The chain links TRBV24-1 to TRBJ1-2; a weak D match, TRBD1 (5 bases). This CDR3 comprises 17 residues. The V end was cut by 0 bases, the J end by 2 bases, with 15 bases between. The germline gives CDR1 KGHDR, CDR2 SFDVKD. CDR3 DNA: TGTGCCACCAGTGATTTGTTATGGGGGGGGGAGAACTATGGCTACACCTTC. Its translation is CATSDLLWGGENYGYTF.

For this clone: Other nucleotide sequences in the sample specify the same CDR3. The rearrangement joins TRBV30 to TRBJ1-5, with D uncertain. Trimming pared 0 bases from V and 4 bases from J, leaving 7 bases between. The CDR3 runs 13 residues. In germline, CDR1 is GTSNPN, CDR2 SVGIG (reference sequence). The CDR3 sequence is CAWSVRGNQPQHF. The CDR3 coding sequence is TGTGCCTGGAGTGTACGAGGGAATCAGCCCCAGCATTTT.

The rearrangement joins TRBV7-9 to TRBJ2-1; 15 bases are shared with TRBD2. The CDR3 runs to 19 residues. Unmatched junction bases numbered 8, after V lost 5 bases and J lost 0 bases. The germline CDR1 and CDR2 sequences are SEHNR and FQNEAQ (reference sequence). The CDR3 DNA reads TGTGCCAGCAGCATGAGGACTAGCGGGGGGGCAAGCTCCTACAATGAGCAGTTCTTC. It translates to CASSMRTSGGASSYNEQFF.

This chain joins TRBV28 and TRBJ1-5; weak D call: TRBD1 (5 bases). CDR1 MDHEN and CDR2 SYDVKM come from the germline V gene. Trimming removed 3 bases at V and 4 bases at J, with 13 bases between. The CDR3 length is 15 residues. CDR3 region: CASSLAGGFNQPQHF. CDR3 sequence (DNA): TGTGCCAGCAGTTTGGCGGGGGGGTTTAATCAGCCCCAGCATTTT. Filled out from reference TRBV28 and TRBJ1-5, the complete variable domain reads DVKVTQSSRYLVKRTGEKVFLECVQDMDHENMFWYRQDPGLGLRLIYFSYDVKMKEKGDIPEGYSVSREKKERFSLILESASTNQTSMYLCASSLAGGFNQPQHFGDGTRLSIL.

This sequence joins TRBV1 and TRBJ1-1; the D segment call TRBD1 is taken from the table without a DNA check. TRBV1 is a listed pseudogene. The CDR3 runs 13 residues. CDR3 loop: CTSSQGQGAEAFF. Here the CDR3 DNA reads TGCACCAGCAGCCAAGGACAGGGGGCTGAAGCTTTCTTT.

The CDR3 nucleotides read TGCGCCAGCAGCTCAGGGGGCAGAAGTGACTATAATTCACCCCTCCACTTT. It specifies CASSSGGRSDYNSPLHF. The chain links TRBV5-1 to TRBJ1-6; 8 bases match TRBD1. Germline V gene data show CDR1 as SGHRS and CDR2 as YFSETQ. CDR3 size: 17 residues. J was trimmed by 3 bases and V by 3 bases; bases with no gene match: 8.

This chain links TRBV5-1 with TRBJ2-1, with D perhaps TRBD1 or TRBD2 (5 bases each). The germline V gene encodes CDR1 SGHRS and CDR2 YFSETQ. The ends were cut back, 2 bases at V and 0 bases at J, with 24 bases in the middle. The CDR3 is 20 residues long. Here the CDR3 reads CASSLGTGRVDESSYNEQFF. The DNA for the CDR3 is TGCGCCAGCAGCTTAGGTACGGGGCGGGTCGACGAAAGCTCCTACAATGAGCAGTTCTTC.

The chain uses TRBV7-6 and TRBJ1-4; D might be TRBD1 (5 bases). Between the trimmed V and J ends, which lost 5 bases and 5 bases, there was a span of 15 bases. This CDR3 is built from 15 residues. Looked up from germline, CDR1 is SGHVS and CDR2 is FNYEAQ. Written as DNA, the CDR3 is TGTGCCAGCAGCCCTACGGGGGGGTGGAATGAAAAACTGTTTTTT. This translates into CASSPTGGWNEKLFF.

The chain uses TRBV28 and TRBJ2-5; 12 bases are shared with TRBD2. The CDR3 loop spans 17 amino acids. J gave up 2 bases and V 1 base, and 5 bases lay outside the gene matches. Germline V CDR1 and CDR2: MDHEN, SYDVKM. The chain's CDR3 is CASSLFPSGGEQETQYF. The CDR3 bases are TGTGCCAGCAGTTTATTCCCTAGCGGGGGGGAACAAGAGACCCAGTACTTC. Variable domain in full (rest from reference TRBV28 and TRBJ2-5): DVKVTQSSRYLVKRTGEKVFLECVQDMDHENMFWYRQDPGLGLRLIYFSYDVKMKEKGDIPEGYSVSREKKERFSLILESASTNQTSMYLCASSLFPSGGEQETQYFGPGTRLLVL.

This clone was detected once. The chain has TRBV7-3 and TRBJ2-2; 8 positions match TRBD1. CDR1 is SGHTA, CDR2 FQGTGA, per germline. With 5 bases clipped from V and 7 bases from J, the junction kept 12 bases outside the gene matches. The CDR3 runs 16 residues. The CDR3 loop is CASSALPQGAGGELFF. CDR3 DNA sequence: TGTGCCAGCAGCGCCTTACCCCAGGGGGCAGGCGGGGAGCTGTTTTTT.

The chain joins TRBV7-8 to TRBJ2-7, with D unclear. The V and J ends lost 7 bases and 2 bases respectively, with 9 bases between them. Germline V lookup: CDR1 SGHVS, CDR2 FQNEAQ. This CDR3 comprises 12 residues. In nucleotides, the CDR3 is TGTGCCAGCACCAAAGGGACCTACGAGCAGTACTTC. This translates into CASTKGTYEQYF.

The chain employs TRBV2 and TRBJ2-7; the D is unclear. This CDR3 comprises 10 residues. V shed 7 bases and J shed 4 bases, with 5 bases lying between them. Germline lookup yields CDR1 SNHLY and CDR2 FYNNEI. CDR3 protein: CASKGYEQYF. CDR3 bases: TGTGCCAGCAAGGGTTACGAGCAGTACTTC.

The V gene is TRBV7-6, the J gene TRBJ1-5, with 8 bases identical to TRBD1. The CDR3 covers 16 residues. The ends lost 5 bases at V and 3 bases at J; junction bases unmatched: 9. Germline V gene data show CDR1 as SGHVS and CDR2 as FNYEAQ. CDR3 in DNA: TGTGCCAGCAGCAACGGACAGGGTTTAAACAATCAGCCCCAGCATTTT. Translation gives CASSNGQGLNNQPQHF.

This clone has just one count. This chain uses TRBV7-8 with TRBJ2-3; D gene ambiguous. Germline-derived CDR1 and CDR2 are SGHVS and FQNEAQ. CDR3 length equals 17 residues. V was clipped by 0 bases and J by 1 base, with 14 bases between them. The CDR3 nucleotides read TGTGCCAGCAGCTTAGCAAAAGTTGAGCCCCGCACAGATACGCAGTATTTT. Residues: CASSLAKVEPRTDTQYF.

This sequence joins TRBV2 and TRBJ2-7; TRBD2 matches at 15 bases. V shed 6 bases, J shed 0 bases, and the junction held 6 bases outside the gene matches. The CDR3 is 17 amino acids. The germline V gene encodes CDR1 SNHLY and CDR2 FYNNEI. The CDR3 here is CASSGTSGGRNSYEQYF. The CDR3 DNA is TGTGCCAGCAGCGGGACTAGCGGGGGGCGGAACTCCTACGAGCAGTACTTC.

The chain joins TRBV7-8 to TRBJ2-7, with 10 nucleotides matching TRBD1. The CDR3 runs to 15 residues. V lost 1 base and J lost 4; bases outside the gene matches: 4. Germline assignment: CDR1 SGHVS and CDR2 FQNEAQ. The CDR3 nucleotides are TGTGCCAGCAGCTTAGGGGACAGGGGATCATACGAGCAGTACTTC. Translated, it gives CASSLGDRGSYEQYF.